A selection of T cell receptor beta chains follows, all from one sample in a study of blood T cells in healthy people across ages. TCRdb re-analysed the 5' RACE reads in MiXCR, keeping a single row per CDR3 protein. The table has approximately 1.5 million distinct CDR3 sequences, about 31% seen once. Sequenced material: blood. These receptor sequences come from a woman in her twenties or thirties in good health. The CDR3 runs from the conserved cysteine through the conserved F or W. A D gene is named only where the DNA matches it firmly. Clone size is given for some rows only: seen once, a few or many times, or a class if the clone is expanded.

cdr3_length	v_call	clone_size	d_call	j_call	cdr3_nt	cdr3_aa
15	TRBV20-1	few	NA	TRBJ1-5	TGCAGTGCTAGAGAGGACGAAGGGAACAATCAGCCCCAGCATTTT	CSAREDEGNNQPQHF
16	TRBV2	NA	NA	TRBJ2-4	TGTGCCAGCAGTGGGGGGCCCTACTTAGCCAAAAACATTCAGTACTTC	CASSGGPYLAKNIQYF
17	TRBV10-3	NA	NA	TRBJ2-1	TGTGCCACCAGTGAGCAACTAGCCCAGGGGGGATACAATGAGCAGTTCTTC	CATSEQLAQGGYNEQFF
12	TRBV12-3/TRBV12-4	NA	NA	TRBJ2-3	TGTGCCAGCAGAATGGGAACAGATGTGCAGTATTTT	CASRMGTDVQYF
15	TRBV20-1	few	TRBD2	TRBJ2-1	TGCAGTGCTCGACAGCTAGCGGGGGGGCAGGTTTGGCAGTTCTTC	CSARQLAGGQVWQFF
15	TRBV5-1	few	TRBD2	TRBJ2-3	TGCGCCAGCAGCTCCTTACTAGCGACCACAGATACGCGGTATTTT	CASSSLLATTDTRYF
15	TRBV6-6	NA	TRBD1	TRBJ2-7	TGTGCCAGCAGCCGAGGACAGGGGTTTGATTACGAGCAGTACTTC	CASSRGQGFDYEQYF
14	TRBV27	NA	NA	TRBJ2-1	TGTGCCAGCCCACCGCAGGAGAAAAACAATGAGCAGTTCTTC	CASPPQEKNNEQFF
15	TRBV12-3/TRBV12-4	many	NA	TRBJ2-7	TGTGCCAGCAGTTTAGGGGGGGACAATGTCTACGAGCAGTACTTC	CASSLGGDNVYEQYF
14	TRBV9	few	NA	TRBJ1-2	TGTGCCAGCAGCCCCCGGGGTTCCAACTATGGCTACACCTTC	CASSPRGSNYGYTF